This T cell receptor beta chain was recorded in a study of shared clonotypes between healthy human individuals. Whole-study findings and limits: Naive CD4 clonotypes overlapped across a few donors at about 5%. Non-shared clonotypes were found to have lower generation probabilities than the clonotypes that were shared by all four of the sorted-subset donors. As a rule, naive subsets had a larger estimated richness than memory subsets.

The assay was immunoSEQ multiplex PCR, and TCRdb's table has in-frame clones only and misses some. The table has some 1,900,000 clones, approximately 94% seen once. Per the germline V gene, CDR1 is SSHAT and CDR2 is FNYEAQ (reference sequence). The CDR3 runs to 15 residues. Only CD45RO-negative cells positively selected for CCR7 counted as naive CD8 cells, so terminally differentiated effector memory CD45RA+ cells were excluded. Adults of Caucasian background living in Nashville, Tennessee made up all donors. In its sample, this clone was seen once. Its antigen is unknown. Compared with germline, one end of the junction differs, possibly owing to a read error.

This clonotype was obtained from a man between 18 and 29 years old in good health. Input material: naive CD8+ T cells sorted from blood. The V call is TRBV7-7, the J call TRBJ1-2; 7 bases agree with TRBD1. The CDR3 DNA is TGTGCTAGCAGCTTTGGGGAGGGGGCAAGATATGGCTACACCTTC. Amino acid sequence: CASSFGEGARYGYTF. Full variable domain (remainder filled in from reference TRBV7-7 and TRBJ1-2): GAGVSQSPRYKVTKRGQDVTLRCDPISSHATLYWYQQALGQGPEFLTYFNYEAQPDKSGLPSDRFSAERPEGSISTLTIQRTEQRDSAMYRCASSFGEGARYGYTFGSGTRLTVV.